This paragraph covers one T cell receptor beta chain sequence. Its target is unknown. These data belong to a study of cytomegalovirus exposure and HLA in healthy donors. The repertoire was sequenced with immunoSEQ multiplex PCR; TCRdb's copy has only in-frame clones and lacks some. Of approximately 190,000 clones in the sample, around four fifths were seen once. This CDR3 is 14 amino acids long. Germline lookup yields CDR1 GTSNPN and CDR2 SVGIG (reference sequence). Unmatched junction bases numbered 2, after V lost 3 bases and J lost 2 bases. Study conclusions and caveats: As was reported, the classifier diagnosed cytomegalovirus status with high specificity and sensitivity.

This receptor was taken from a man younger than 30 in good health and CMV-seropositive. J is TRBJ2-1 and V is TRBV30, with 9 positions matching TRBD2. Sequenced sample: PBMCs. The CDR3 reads CAWRSSGAYNEQFF. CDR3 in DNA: TGTGCCTGGAGATCTAGCGGGGCCTACAATGAGCAGTTCTTC.